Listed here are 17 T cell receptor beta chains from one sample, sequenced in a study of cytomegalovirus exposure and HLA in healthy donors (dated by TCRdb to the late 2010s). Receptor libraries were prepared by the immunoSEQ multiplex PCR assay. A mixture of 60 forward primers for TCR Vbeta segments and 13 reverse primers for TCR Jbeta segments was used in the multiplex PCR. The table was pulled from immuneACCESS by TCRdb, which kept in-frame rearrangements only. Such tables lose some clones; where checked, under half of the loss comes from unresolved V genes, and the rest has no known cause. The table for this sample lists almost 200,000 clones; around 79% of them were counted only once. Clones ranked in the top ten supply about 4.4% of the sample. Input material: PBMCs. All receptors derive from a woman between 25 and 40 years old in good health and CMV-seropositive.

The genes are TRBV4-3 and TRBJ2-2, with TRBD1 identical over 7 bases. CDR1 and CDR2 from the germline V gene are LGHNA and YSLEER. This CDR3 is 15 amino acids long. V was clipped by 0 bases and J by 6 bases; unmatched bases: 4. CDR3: CASSQETGMAGELFF. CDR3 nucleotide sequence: TGCGCCAGCAGCCAAGAGACAGGGATGGCCGGGGAGCTGTTTTTT.

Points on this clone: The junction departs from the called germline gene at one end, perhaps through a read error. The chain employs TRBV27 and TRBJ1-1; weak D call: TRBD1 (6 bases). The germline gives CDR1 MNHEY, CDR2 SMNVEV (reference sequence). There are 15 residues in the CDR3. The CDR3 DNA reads TGTGCCATCAGTATATCTGACAGGTCGAACACTGAAGCTTTCTTT. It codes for CAISISDRSNTEAFF.

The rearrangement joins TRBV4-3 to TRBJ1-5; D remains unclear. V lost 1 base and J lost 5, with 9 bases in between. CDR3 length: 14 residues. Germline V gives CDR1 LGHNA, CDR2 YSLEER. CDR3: CASSQVSGDQPQHF. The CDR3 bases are TGCGCCAGCAGCCAAGTTTCAGGTGATCAGCCCCAGCATTTT.

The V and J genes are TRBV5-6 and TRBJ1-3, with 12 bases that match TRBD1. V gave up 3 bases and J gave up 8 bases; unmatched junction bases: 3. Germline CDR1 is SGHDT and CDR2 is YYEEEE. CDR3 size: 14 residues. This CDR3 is CASSSGQGAYTIYF. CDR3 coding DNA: TGTGCCAGCAGCTCGGGACAGGGGGCATACACCATATATTTT.

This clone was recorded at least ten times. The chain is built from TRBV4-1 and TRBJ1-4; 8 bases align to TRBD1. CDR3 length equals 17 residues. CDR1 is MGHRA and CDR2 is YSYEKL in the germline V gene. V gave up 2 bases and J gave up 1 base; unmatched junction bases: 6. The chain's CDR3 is CASSQSGQGGTNEKLFF. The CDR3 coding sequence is TGCGCCAGCAGCCAATCAGGACAGGGAGGAACTAATGAAAAACTGTTTTTT.

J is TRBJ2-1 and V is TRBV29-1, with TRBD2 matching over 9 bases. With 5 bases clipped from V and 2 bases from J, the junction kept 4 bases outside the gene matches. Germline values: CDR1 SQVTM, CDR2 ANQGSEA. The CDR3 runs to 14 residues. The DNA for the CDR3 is TGCAGCGTTTTGCGGGAGGGCACCTACAATGAGCAGTTCTTC. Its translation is CSVLREGTYNEQFF.

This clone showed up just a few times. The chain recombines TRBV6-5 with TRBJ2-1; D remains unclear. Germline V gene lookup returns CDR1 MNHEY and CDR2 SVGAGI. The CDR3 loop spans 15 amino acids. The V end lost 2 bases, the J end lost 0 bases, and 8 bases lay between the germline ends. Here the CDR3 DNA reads TGTGCCAGCAGTTACGGGCAGAGCTCCTACAATGAGCAGTTCTTC. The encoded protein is CASSYGQSSYNEQFF.

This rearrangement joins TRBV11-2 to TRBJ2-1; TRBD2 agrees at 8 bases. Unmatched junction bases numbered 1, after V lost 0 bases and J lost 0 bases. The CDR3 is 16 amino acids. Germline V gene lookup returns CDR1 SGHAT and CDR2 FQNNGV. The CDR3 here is CASSLESGSSYNEQFF. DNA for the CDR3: TGTGCCAGCAGCTTAGAGAGCGGGAGCTCCTACAATGAGCAGTTCTTC.

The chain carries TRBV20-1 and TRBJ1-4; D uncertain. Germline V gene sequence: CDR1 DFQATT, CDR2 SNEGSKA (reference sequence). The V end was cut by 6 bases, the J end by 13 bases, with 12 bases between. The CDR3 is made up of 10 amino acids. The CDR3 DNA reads TGCAGTGCCCCCCAGGAGGGACTGTTTTTT. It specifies CSAPQEGLFF.

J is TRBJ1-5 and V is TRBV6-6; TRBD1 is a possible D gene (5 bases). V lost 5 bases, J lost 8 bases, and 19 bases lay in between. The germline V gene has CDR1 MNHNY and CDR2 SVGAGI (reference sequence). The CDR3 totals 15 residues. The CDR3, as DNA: TGTGCCAGCAGTCTCGGGACTCTCGTCGGTGAGCCCCAGCATTTT. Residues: CASSLGTLVGEPQHF.

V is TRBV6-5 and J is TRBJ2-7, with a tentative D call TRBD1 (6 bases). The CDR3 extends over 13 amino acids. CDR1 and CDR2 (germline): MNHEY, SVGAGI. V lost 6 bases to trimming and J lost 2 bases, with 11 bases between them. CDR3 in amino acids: CASSPGQTYEQYF. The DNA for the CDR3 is TGTGCCAGCAGCCCGGGACAAACCTACGAGCAGTACTTC.

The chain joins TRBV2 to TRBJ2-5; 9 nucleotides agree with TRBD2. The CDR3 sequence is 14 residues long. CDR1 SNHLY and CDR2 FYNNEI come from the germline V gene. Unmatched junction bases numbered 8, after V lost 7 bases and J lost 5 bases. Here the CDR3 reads CASTYLAGGETQYF. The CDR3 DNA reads TGTGCCAGCACATACCTGGCGGGAGGGGAGACCCAGTACTTC.

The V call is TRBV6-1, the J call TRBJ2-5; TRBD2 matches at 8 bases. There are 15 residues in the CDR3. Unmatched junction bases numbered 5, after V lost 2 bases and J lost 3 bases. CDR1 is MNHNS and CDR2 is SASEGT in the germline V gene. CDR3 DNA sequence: TGTGCCAGCAGTGAAAAGAGCGGGGGAAAAGAGACCCAGTACTTC. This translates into CASSEKSGGKETQYF.

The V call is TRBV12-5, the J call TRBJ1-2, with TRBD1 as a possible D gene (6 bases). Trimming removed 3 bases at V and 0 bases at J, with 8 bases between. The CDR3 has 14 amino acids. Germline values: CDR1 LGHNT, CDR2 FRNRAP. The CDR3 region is CASGFWGPNYGYTF. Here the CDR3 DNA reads TGTGCTAGTGGTTTTTGGGGGCCTAACTATGGCTACACCTTC.

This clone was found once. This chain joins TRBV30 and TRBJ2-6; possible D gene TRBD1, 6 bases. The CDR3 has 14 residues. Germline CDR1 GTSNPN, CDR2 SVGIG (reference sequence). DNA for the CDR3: TGTGCGCGGACAGATCAAGCTGGGGCCAACGTCCTGACTTTC. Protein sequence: CARTDQAGANVLTF.

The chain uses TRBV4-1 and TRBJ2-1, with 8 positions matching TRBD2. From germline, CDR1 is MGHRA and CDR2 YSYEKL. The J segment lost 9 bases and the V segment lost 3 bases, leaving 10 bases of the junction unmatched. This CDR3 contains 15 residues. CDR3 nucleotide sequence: TGCGCCAGCAGCCAGGTCGGGAGGGCCCTCGGTGAGCAGTTCTTC. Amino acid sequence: CASSQVGRALGEQFF.

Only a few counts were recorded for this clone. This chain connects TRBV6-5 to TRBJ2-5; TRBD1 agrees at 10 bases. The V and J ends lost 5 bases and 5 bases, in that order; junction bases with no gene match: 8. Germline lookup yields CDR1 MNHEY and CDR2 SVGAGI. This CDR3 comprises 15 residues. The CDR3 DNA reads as TGTGCCAGCAGTCTACAGGGACAGGGGATCGAGACCCAGTACTTC. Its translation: CASSLQGQGIETQYF.